The 17 T cell receptor beta chains given below trace back to one sample, sequenced in a study of shared clonotypes between healthy human individuals (dated by TCRdb to 2020 to 2022). The receptor library was made with the immunoSEQ multiplex PCR assay. TCRdb took this table from immuneACCESS and kept in-frame rearrangements with V and J called. Such tables lack part of the clones; where checked against another copy, unresolved V genes explain under half of the gap, and the rest is unexplained. Recorded for this sample are just over 2,000,000 clones; about 95% of them occurred a single time. Of the sample, 0.85% to 1.3% is held by the ten largest clones. For the CD8 naive samples, CD45RO-negative cells were positively selected for CCR7, yielding a CD45RA+CCR7+ population from which TemRA cells were excluded. Sequencing was done on a sample of naive CD8+ T cells sorted from blood. Interpreted using the paper, the cell subset or site label stands for: CD45RA+CCR7+. These receptors were taken from a man aged 18 to 30 in good health.

The rearrangement uses TRBV28 and TRBJ2-2, with a tentative D call TRBD2 (6 bases). There are 18 residues in the CDR3. V lost 8 bases, J lost 0 bases, and 22 bases lay in between. The germline V gene encodes CDR1 MDHEN and CDR2 SYDVKM. In DNA, the CDR3 is TGTGCCAGCGCCTTACTACTTGGGACTTCAGCGAACACCGGGGAGCTGTTTTTT. This codes for CASALLLGTSANTGELFF.

The chain employs TRBV15 and TRBJ2-7; D not resolved. The CDR3 runs 14 residues. V dropped 1 base and J dropped 4 bases, with 11 bases sitting between them. Germline lookup yields CDR1 LNHNV and CDR2 YYDKDF (reference sequence). The CDR3 here is CATSRVGTGYEQYF. The DNA for the CDR3 is TGTGCCACCAGCAGAGTGGGTACTGGGTACGAGCAGTACTTC.

The chain recombines TRBV11-2 with TRBJ2-5, with 7 positions matching TRBD2. Germline CDR1 reads SGHAT; CDR2 reads FQNNGV. The CDR3 extends over 16 amino acids. Trimming took 1 base from V and 2 from J; bases not matched to a gene: 7. The CDR3 loop is CASSLAGRDFQETQYF. CDR3 in DNA: TGTGCCAGCAGCTTAGCTGGGAGGGACTTTCAAGAGACCCAGTACTTC. Looking up the rest from reference TRBV11-2 and TRBJ2-5 gives the full variable domain: EAGVAQSPRYKIIEKRQSVAFWCNPISGHATLYWYQQILGQGPKLLIQFQNNGVVDDSQLPKDRFSAERLKGVDSTLKIQPAKLEDSAVYLCASSLAGRDFQETQYFGPGTRLLVL.

In its sample, this clone was seen a few times. The chain carries TRBV4-1 and TRBJ2-3, with a weak D call TRBD1 (5 bases). Germline V CDR1 and CDR2: MGHRA, YSYEKL. Between the trimmed V and J ends, which lost 2 bases and 0 bases, there was a span of 6 bases. This CDR3 has 14 amino acids. CDR3 residues: CASSQQGSTDTQYF. CDR3 nucleotides: TGCGCCAGCAGCCAACAGGGAAGCACAGATACGCAGTATTTT.

This rearrangement joins TRBV6-5 to TRBJ2-7, with D perhaps assigned TRBD1 or TRBD2 (5 bases each). V was pared by 6 bases and J by 6 bases, with 15 bases between. The CDR3 totals 13 residues. The V gene's germline CDR1 is MNHEY and CDR2 SVGAGI. The CDR3 sequence: CASSLWGTIEQYF. Here the CDR3 DNA reads TGTGCCAGCAGCCTCTGGGGGACCATCGAGCAGTACTTC.

The V and J genes are TRBV9 and TRBJ2-2; D uncertain. CDR1 is SGDLS and CDR2 is YYNGEE in the germline V gene. Trimming removed 0 bases from V and 0 bases from J, with 12 bases in between. There are 17 residues in the CDR3. The CDR3 coding sequence is TGTGCCAGCAGCGTAGGGTCAGTTTATTCGAACACCGGGGAGCTGTTTTTT. This translates into CASSVGSVYSNTGELFF.

This chain joins TRBV5-8 and TRBJ1-5; 8 bases fit TRBD1. The germline CDR1 and CDR2 sequences are SGHTS and YDEGEE. Losses at the gene ends were 3 bases for V and 0 bases for J; bases not matched to a gene: 5. This CDR3 contains 16 residues. The CDR3 here is CASSYNRGFSNQPQHF. For the CDR3, the DNA is TGTGCCAGCAGCTATAACAGGGGGTTTAGCAATCAGCCCCAGCATTTT.

The chain joins TRBV5-1 to TRBJ1-2, with TRBD1 matching over 10 bases. CDR3 length: 18 amino acids. V was pared by 0 bases and J by 0 bases, with 8 bases of the junction left unmatched. CDR1 and CDR2 from the germline V gene are SGHRS and YFSETQ. CDR3 nucleotides: TGCGCCAGCAGCTTGGCCGAAACTGGGACAGGGGCTAACTATGGCTACACCTTC. This encodes CASSLAETGTGANYGYTF.

The V and J genes are TRBV6-5 and TRBJ1-6; TRBD1 might be the D (6 bases). Germline lookup yields CDR1 MNHEY and CDR2 SVGAGI. This CDR3 has 16 residues. V shed 2 bases and J shed 7 bases, with 15 bases lying between them. The CDR3, as DNA: TGTGCCAGCAGTTACGGCAGGGGCTATTTGAATTCACCCCTCCACTTT. Translated: CASSYGRGYLNSPLHF.

This chain connects TRBV27 to TRBJ2-1, with D possibly called TRBD1 or TRBD2 (5 bases each). Germline assignment: CDR1 MNHEY and CDR2 SMNVEV (reference sequence). Trimming took 5 bases from V and 8 from J, leaving 22 bases between them. The CDR3 runs 16 residues. This CDR3 reads CASSPRDPMISDEQFF. For the CDR3, the DNA is TGTGCCAGCAGTCCCCGGGACCCCATGATCTCGGATGAGCAGTTCTTC.

This sequence joins TRBV7-9 and TRBJ1-2, with 9 bases matching TRBD1. Trimming at V came to 5 bases and at J to 1 base, leaving 14 bases not matched to a gene. The length of the CDR3 is 18 residues. In germline, CDR1 is SEHNR, CDR2 FQNEAQ (reference sequence). Here the CDR3 reads CASSPQPGQGPINYGYTF. The CDR3, as DNA: TGTGCCAGCAGCCCCCAGCCGGGACAGGGCCCGATTAACTATGGCTACACCTTC.

This CDR3 is CASSGRGWVNGYTF. The CDR3 DNA reads TGTGCCAGCAGTGGTAGAGGGTGGGTTAATGGCTACACCTTC. This chain connects TRBV27 to TRBJ1-2; D is uncertain. In germline, CDR1 is MNHEY, CDR2 SMNVEV (reference sequence). Trimming left V 5 bases short and J 6 bases short, with 16 bases between. This CDR3 comprises 14 residues.

This chain links TRBV11-2 with TRBJ2-5, with TRBD2 as a possible D gene (6 bases). With 1 base removed from V and 7 bases from J, the gap between germline ends came to 16 bases. This CDR3 comprises 15 residues. Per the germline V gene, CDR1 is SGHAT and CDR2 is FQNNGV. CDR3 DNA: TGTGCCAGCAGCTTAGCTGAGGAGGGATCGGGGACCCAGTACTTC. It codes for CASSLAEEGSGTQYF.

This chain joins TRBV7-6 and TRBJ2-3; 14 bases fit TRBD2. V shed 2 bases, J shed 0 bases, and the junction held 13 bases outside the gene matches. Germline V CDR1 and CDR2: SGHVS, FNYEAQ. The CDR3 has 21 amino acids. The CDR3 loop is CASSLYPGGTSGSSSTDTQYF. The DNA for the CDR3 is TGTGCCAGCAGCTTATACCCCGGTGGGACTAGCGGGAGTTCGAGCACAGATACGCAGTATTTT.

This chain connects TRBV7-3 to TRBJ1-2; D may be TRBD1 (6 bases). Trimming left V 4 bases short and J 5 bases short, with 14 bases between. CDR1 is SGHTA, CDR2 FQGTGA, per germline. The CDR3 has 14 residues. The CDR3 is CASSSHRQDYGYTF. The DNA of the CDR3 is TGTGCCAGCAGCTCTCATAGACAGGATTATGGCTACACCTTC.

The rearrangement uses TRBV5-4 and TRBJ2-5; the match to TRBD2 covers 11 bases. Germline CDR1 and CDR2: SGHNT and YYREEE (reference sequence). CDR3 length: 17 residues. The trim removed 4 bases at V and 2 bases at J, leaving 10 bases unmatched. CDR3: CASSASGLAVLQETQYF. The CDR3 DNA is TGTGCCAGCAGCGCCTCGGGACTAGCGGTTCTTCAAGAGACCCAGTACTTC.

V usage is TRBV7-2 and J usage is TRBJ2-3; 13 bases fit TRBD2. With 5 bases clipped from V and 5 bases from J, the junction kept 7 bases outside the gene matches. Germline-derived CDR1 and CDR2 are SGHTA and FQGNSA. The CDR3 is made up of 16 amino acids. The CDR3 is CASSGGLAGLVDTQYF. For the CDR3, the DNA is TGTGCCAGCAGCGGGGGACTAGCGGGACTCGTAGATACGCAGTATTTT.